The rows below give T cell receptor beta chains drawn from one sample of a study of blood T cell repertoires in COVID-19. Sequencing used immunoSEQ multiplex PCR; TCRdb keeps in-frame clones, though not all of them. Of roughly 200,000 clones listed, about 87% are singletons. The material sequenced was peripheral blood. Receptors were obtained from a man in his sixties who had recovered from COVID-19. Both conserved end residues are part of each CDR3.

>TRBJ1-1|TRBV4-2
CASSQAYRGNTEAFF
>TRBJ2-3|TRBV7-6
CASSLVLRVKGTDTQYF
>TRBJ2-7|TRBV7-9
CASLQGQESYEQYF
>TRBJ2-7|TRBV10-3
CAITTGTSGTYEQYF
>TRBJ2-2|TRBV10-2
CASTWDIWSDTGELFF
>TRBJ1-4|TRBV5-1
CASSFPTGTVGEKLFF
>TRBJ2-3|TRBV5-1
CASSLGQSTDTQYF
>TRBJ2-4|TRBV7-3
CASSLRPVDIQYF
>TRBJ2-7|TRBV5-1
CASSSRDAGAYEQYF
>TRBJ2-7|TRBV2
CASSDGLALEQYF
>TRBJ1-2|TRBV12-3/TRBV12-4
CASGGILNYGYTF
>TRBJ1-1|TRBV19
CASSPLGGYTEAFF
>TRBJ1-2|TRBV4-1
CASSQEGREWGYTF
>TRBJ2-1|TRBV7-2
CASSLASGTGANEQFF
>TRBJ1-4|TRBV5-4
CASGYGGARNEKLFF
>TRBJ2-5|TRBV7-2
CASSPGQYPETQYF
>TRBJ2-2|TRBV30
CASGQAGGPHTGELFF
>TRBJ2-7|TRBV3-1/TRBV3-2
CASSPRGAGGSYEQYF
>TRBJ1-1|TRBV5-1
CASSLDRAGNTEAFF
>TRBJ2-7|TRBV30
CAWTPWGGLSYEQYF
>TRBJ2-3|TRBV12-3/TRBV12-4
CASSSGTTQYF
>TRBJ1-4|TRBV10-2
CASFPPGSPTGEKLFF
>TRBJ1-6|TRBV2
CASRDRAENSPLHF
>TRBJ2-5|TRBV5-8
CASSSGLAGAQETQYF
>TRBJ1-2|TRBV28
CASSLHDAGQGYGYTF
>TRBJ2-1|TRBV6-1
CASSETRWFF
>TRBJ1-1|TRBV15
CATSRDSGKAFF
>TRBJ1-4|TRBV6-6
CASSRGQGAEKLFF
>TRBJ1-1|TRBV12-5
CASGPTGTEAFF
>TRBJ1-2|TRBV24-1
CATSPTRGNLSGYTF
>TRBJ1-6|TRBV5-1
CASSFSRGSPLHF
>TRBJ2-5|TRBV6-2/TRBV6-3
CASSRDRGRETQYF
>TRBJ1-1|TRBV4-2
CASSQDLVGSITEAFF
>TRBJ2-7|TRBV6-6
CASSSPGIEQYF
>TRBJ2-1|TRBV14
CASSQGLAGGIEQFF
>TRBJ2-5|TRBV2
CASSEVYQETQYF
>TRBJ2-1|TRBV24-1
CATSDPRQDSPYNEQFF
>TRBJ1-3|TRBV9
CASSVRDNTDTIYF
>TRBJ1-2|TRBV10-2
CASSPRTGANYGYTF
>TRBJ2-7|TRBV7-2
CASSSQGSSYEQYF
>TRBJ2-7|TRBV30
CAAGTGAREQYF
>TRBJ1-1|TRBV28
CASSAEVGSYYTEAFF
>TRBJ2-5|TRBV2
CASTTGQETQYF
>TRBJ1-1|TRBV28
CASSWGAWEAFF
>TRBJ2-3|TRBV9
CASSRGLAGVSSSTDTQYF
>TRBJ1-5|TRBV19
CASWDSSNQPQHF
>TRBJ1-1|TRBV24-1
CATSEAGGTEAFF
>TRBJ2-2|TRBV7-9
CASSNSDRGDGELFF
>TRBJ2-1|TRBV5-4
CASETSGGGLDEQFF
>TRBJ1-1|TRBV6-6
CASSYSIGVRTEAFF
>TRBJ1-5|TRBV6-1
CASSELRPAGGNQPQHF
>TRBJ2-5|TRBV5-6
CASSWDVGAKGETQYF
>TRBJ2-7|TRBV7-6
CASSVSPQSRENPYEQYF
>TRBJ2-5|TRBV5-1
CASSLGNQETQYF
>TRBJ1-2|TRBV4-1
CASSQQTDPNGYTF
>TRBJ2-2|TRBV15
CATSGGTGDTGELFF
>TRBJ2-3|TRBV5-1
CASSPTTSGRTDTQYF